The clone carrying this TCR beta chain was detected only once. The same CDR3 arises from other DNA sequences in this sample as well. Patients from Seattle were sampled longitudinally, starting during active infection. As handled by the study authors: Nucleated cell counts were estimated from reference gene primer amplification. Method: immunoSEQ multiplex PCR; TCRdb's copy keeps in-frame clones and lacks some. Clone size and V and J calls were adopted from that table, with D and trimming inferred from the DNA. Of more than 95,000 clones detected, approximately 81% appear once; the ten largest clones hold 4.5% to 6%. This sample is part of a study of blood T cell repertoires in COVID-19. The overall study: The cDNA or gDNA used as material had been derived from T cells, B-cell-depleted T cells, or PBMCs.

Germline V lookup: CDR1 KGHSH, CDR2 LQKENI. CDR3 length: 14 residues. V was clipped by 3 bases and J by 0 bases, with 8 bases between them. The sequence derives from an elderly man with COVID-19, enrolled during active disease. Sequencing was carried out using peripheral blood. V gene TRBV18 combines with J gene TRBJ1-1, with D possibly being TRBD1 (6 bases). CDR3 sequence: CASSPGQMNTEAFF. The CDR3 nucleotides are TGTGCCAGCTCACCGGGACAAATGAACACTGAAGCTTTCTTT.